This TCR beta chain was profiled in a study of T cell changes during pregnancy in multiple sclerosis. Sequencing used immunoSEQ multiplex PCR; TCRdb keeps in-frame clones, though not all of them. The sample has 40,000 to 45,000 clones; around nine tenths are singletons. Trimming pared 5 bases from V and 5 bases from J, leaving 18 bases between. The germline gives CDR1 MNHEY, CDR2 SMNVEV (reference sequence). This CDR3 is 16 amino acids long. The receptor was isolated from a female donor with multiple sclerosis, enrolled in a pregnancy study. Sample: CD4+ T cells from peripheral blood mononuclear cells, taken before pregnancy. The J gene is TRBJ2-2, the V gene TRBV27; the D gene is possibly TRBD2 (7 bases). CDR3: CASSDWGGLRTGELFF. The CDR3 nucleotides are TGTGCCAGCAGTGATTGGGGGGGCCTGAGGACCGGGGAGCTGTTTTTT.